The 5 T cell receptor beta chains below come from one sample, sequenced in a study of Tregs in tolerant kidney transplant recipients. Related graft donors supplied nonmyeloablative bone marrow transplants, and mixed chimerism was transient. The protocol was immunoSEQ multiplex PCR, while the TCRdb copy is restricted to in-frame clones and leaves out a portion. The table has 65,000 to 85,000 clones, roughly nine tenths seen once. The input for sequencing was CD4+ T cells from blood (PBMCs), taken 24 months after the transplant. These receptors were taken from a human patient who received a combined kidney and bone marrow transplant. The T cells may come from the graft donor.

This sequence joins TRBV19 and TRBJ2-3; D possibly corresponds to TRBD1 (5 bases). The V gene's germline CDR1 is LNHDA and CDR2 SQIVND (reference sequence). CDR3 length: 14 residues. With 5 bases removed from V and 4 bases from J, the gap between germline ends came to 13 bases. The CDR3, as DNA: TGTGCCAGTAGTGCCCAGGGTTCCCCAGATACGCAGTATTTT. Amino acids: CASSAQGSPDTQYF.

This chain connects TRBV5-4 to TRBJ2-3; 11 positions agree with TRBD2. The V segment lost 1 base and the J segment 4 bases; nucleotides outside the gene matches: 5. The V gene's germline CDR1 is SGHNT and CDR2 YYREEE (reference sequence). The CDR3 is made up of 16 amino acids. The CDR3 DNA follows: TGTGCCAGCAGCTTGATTAGACTAGCGGGATCAGATACGCAGTATTTT. This encodes CASSLIRLAGSDTQYF.

This clone was seen once. The rearrangement links TRBV7-3 to TRBJ2-5; a possible D gene is TRBD1 (6 bases). From germline, CDR1 is SGHTA and CDR2 FQGTGA. Trimming took off 2 bases at V and 5 bases at J, with 12 bases between the two ends. The CDR3 spans 14 residues. The CDR3 DNA is TGTGCCAGCAGCTTATGGTCTCAGGGGGAGACCCAGTACTTC. Its translation is CASSLWSQGETQYF.

This rearrangement joins TRBV5-6 to TRBJ2-6, with no clear D. Germline CDR1 SGHDT, CDR2 YYEEEE. This CDR3 is 15 amino acids long. The V end was cut by 4 bases, the J end by 0 bases, with 8 bases between. The CDR3 sequence: CASSDYSSGANVLTF. CDR3 nucleotides: TGTGCCAGCAGCGATTACAGCTCTGGGGCCAACGTCCTGACTTTC.

V usage is TRBV11-3 and J usage is TRBJ1-5; tentative D call: TRBD1 (6 bases). This CDR3 region has 14 residues. Germline CDR1 is SGHNT and CDR2 is YENEEA. Trimming left V 4 bases short and J 6 bases short, with 13 bases between. The CDR3 DNA reads as TGTGCCAGCAGCTCGGGGGGCTGGATTCAGCCCCAGCATTTT. As protein: CASSSGGWIQPQHF.